This T cell receptor beta chain was identified in a study of vaccination effects on CD4 cells after COVID-19. For the study at large: Participants were vaccinated with two doses of either the BNT162b2 or mRNA-1273 vaccine.

Pools of viral peptides were used by the ViraFEST assay to expand antigen-specific CD4+ T cells ahead of sequencing. Cultured cells yielded isolated CD4+ T cells after 10 days. Vaccinated participants had no history of SARS-CoV-2 infection and tested negative for nucleocapsid antibodies. Half-medium changes using IL-2 medium occurred on days 3 and 7. Comments on this clone: The antigen is undetermined.

Findings of the study overall: After vaccination, at late timepoints, clones induced by infection and by vaccine contracted markedly.

This CDR3 region has 13 residues. V was pared by 6 bases and J by 5 bases, with 4 bases of the junction left unmatched. Produced via immunoSEQ multiplex PCR; TCRdb's table is partial and in-frame only. Among about 71,000 clones listed, about 80% were seen once. This sample comprised CD4+ T cells from PBMCs cultured with SARS-CoV-2 spike peptides, obtained before COVID-19 vaccination. The rearrangement uses TRBV12-3 or TRBV12-4 and TRBJ1-1, with 9 bases that match TRBD1. The sequence derives from a human donor who received a COVID-19 vaccine. DNA of the CDR3: TGTGCCAGCAGCAAGACAGGGGGGACTGAAGCTTTCTTT. Translated, it gives CASSKTGGTEAFF.